The 20 T cell receptor beta chains given below trace back to one sample, sequenced in a study of T cells in Graves' hyperthyroidism and ophthalmopathy. Template material for amplifying TCR beta CDR3 regions consisted of RNA transcripts. Researchers ran a first-round RT-PCR on the TCR CDR3 using the HTBI primer set. TCRdb processed the multiplex PCR reads anew with MiXCR; each CDR3 protein has one entry. The sample consists of around 240,000 distinct CDR3 sequences, around 15% of them appearing once. Sequences were obtained from blood. These receptors were taken from a woman under 30 with Graves' ophthalmopathy.

The sample holds many counts of this clonotype. The chain has TRBV11-2 and TRBJ2-3; a possible D gene is TRBD2 (5 bases). The CDR3 covers 16 residues. CDR1 and CDR2 from the germline V gene are SGHAT and FQNNGV. V gave up 4 bases and J gave up 2 bases, with 16 bases separating them. The CDR3 coding sequence is TGTGCCAGCAGCTCCAAGCGGTCCCTCCCCACAGATACGCAGTATTTT. Translation gives CASSSKRSLPTDTQYF. Variable domain in full (rest from reference TRBV11-2 and TRBJ2-3): EAGVAQSPRYKIIEKRQSVAFWCNPISGHATLYWYQQILGQGPKLLIQFQNNGVVDDSQLPKDRFSAERLKGVDSTLKIQPAKLEDSAVYLCASSSKRSLPTDTQYFGPGTRLTVL.

At least ten counts were recorded for this clonotype. The gene calls are TRBV13 and TRBJ2-7; TRBD2 is a possible D gene (6 bases). Trimming pared 4 bases from V and 1 base from J, leaving 17 bases between. The CDR3 covers 16 residues. CDR1 is PRHDT, CDR2 FYEKMQ, per germline (reference sequence). The CDR3 region has the DNA TGTGCCAGCAGCTCCCGGGGGACGGCAGCGTCCTACGAGCAGTACTTC. This codes for CASSSRGTAASYEQYF.

This clonotype was observed at least ten times. J is TRBJ1-5 and V is TRBV3-1; D unclear. The germline V gene has CDR1 LGHDT and CDR2 YNNKEL (reference sequence). V shed 1 base and J shed 7 bases, with 8 bases lying between them. The CDR3 extends over 13 amino acids. This chain's CDR3 is CASSQGRYQPQHF. The DNA for the CDR3 is TGTGCCAGCAGCCAAGGCAGGTACCAGCCCCAGCATTTT.

In its sample, this clonotype was seen many times. The chain links TRBV6-1 to TRBJ1-4; D is undetermined. CDR3 size: 13 residues. The V gene's germline CDR1 is MNHNS and CDR2 SASEGT. V was clipped by 5 bases and J by 8 bases, with 12 bases between them. The CDR3 reads CASSYDGREKLFF. CDR3 sequence (DNA): TGTGCCAGCAGTTACGACGGAAGGGAAAAACTGTTTTTT.

This clonotype was detected ten times or more. V gene TRBV28 combines with J gene TRBJ2-5; tentative D call: TRBD2 (6 bases). The CDR3 extends over 14 amino acids. The germline V and J ends were trimmed by 5 bases and 4 bases, with 14 bases remaining between them. Germline values: CDR1 MDHEN, CDR2 SYDVKM. The CDR3 sequence: CASSAGSGRETQYF. In DNA form, the CDR3 reads TGTGCCAGCAGTGCTGGGTCCGGGAGAGAGACCCAGTACTTC.

Ten or more counts support this clonotype. This rearrangement joins TRBV5-1 to TRBJ2-3; the match to TRBD2 covers 15 bases. The J segment lost 4 bases and the V segment lost 4 bases, leaving 7 bases of the junction unmatched. The CDR3 runs to 17 residues. CDR1 SGHRS and CDR2 YFSETQ come from the germline V gene. The chain's CDR3 is CASSPGLAGGPADTQYF. CDR3 coding DNA: TGCGCCAGCAGCCCTGGACTAGCGGGAGGGCCCGCAGATACGCAGTATTTT.

In this sample, this clonotype turned up a few times. This chain links TRBV7-2 with TRBJ1-3; D uncertain. The CDR3 has 16 amino acids. V lost 2 bases and J 0 bases, leaving 11 bases between the germline ends. The germline CDR1 and CDR2 sequences are SGHTA and FQGNSA. CDR3 DNA: TGTGCCAGCAGCTTACTTAGCCAGACCTCTGGAAACACCATATATTTT. It codes for CASSLLSQTSGNTIYF.

This clonotype was seen repeatedly, ten times or more. V and J are TRBV20-1 and TRBJ2-7; D is perhaps TRBD2 (5 bases). The CDR3 sequence is 13 residues long. Trimming removed 4 bases at V and 2 bases at J, with 12 bases between. Germline V gene data show CDR1 as DFQATT and CDR2 as SNEGSKA (reference sequence). As DNA, the CDR3 is TGCAGTGCTAAGAGGCGGGCCACCTACGAGCAGTACTTC. Translated, it gives CSAKRRATYEQYF.

This clonotype was observed at least ten times. J is TRBJ2-2 and V is TRBV7-2, with TRBD1 matching 11 bases. Losses at the gene ends were 5 bases for V and 4 bases for J; bases not matched to a gene: 9. The length of the CDR3 is 17 residues. CDR1 is SGHTA, CDR2 FQGNSA, per germline. The CDR3 nucleotides read TGTGCCAGCAGCCCGCGGACAGGGGGCATGAGCACCGGGGAGCTGTTTTTT. Its translation: CASSPRTGGMSTGELFF.

This clonotype is a singleton in its sample. The gene calls are TRBV20-1 and TRBJ2-7, with D possibly being TRBD1 or TRBD2 (5 bases each). Germline CDR1 DFQATT, CDR2 SNEGSKA (reference sequence). This CDR3 is 14 amino acids long. The ends were cut back, 7 bases at V and 1 base at J, with 17 bases in the middle. CDR3 sequence reads: CSVFSTGGSYEQYF. CDR3 coding DNA: TGCAGTGTTTTCTCGACTGGGGGTTCCTACGAGCAGTACTTC.

This clonotype was seen at least ten times. In DNA form, the CDR3 reads TGCAGTGCTAGTCCCTCGTGGAACCGCTACGAGCAGTACTTC. The encoded protein is CSASPSWNRYEQYF. The chain carries TRBV20-1 and TRBJ2-7, with no clear D. Trimming took off 3 bases at V and 3 bases at J, with 15 bases between the two ends. CDR3 size: 14 residues. The germline gives CDR1 DFQATT, CDR2 SNEGSKA (reference sequence).

The chain joins TRBV12-3 or TRBV12-4 to TRBJ2-5; D might be TRBD1 (5 bases). The CDR3 spans 16 residues. V was cut by 5 bases and J by 2 bases, with 18 bases left in between. Written as DNA, the CDR3 is TGTGCCAGCAGTCCCCCCCCCCCAGGGCTACAAGAGACCCAGTACTTC. This translates into CASSPPPPGLQETQYF.

This chain uses TRBV4-1 with TRBJ1-2; D unclear. This CDR3 comprises 13 residues. Trimming took off 0 bases at V and 3 bases at J, with 5 bases between the two ends. Germline V gene sequence: CDR1 MGHRA, CDR2 YSYEKL. CDR3 nucleotide sequence: TGCGCCAGCAGCCAAGACCGGGACTATGGCTACACCTTC. It specifies CASSQDRDYGYTF.

This clonotype appeared many times. This rearrangement joins TRBV6-5 to TRBJ1-6; no clear D gene. Per germline, CDR1 MNHEY and CDR2 SVGAGI. This CDR3 spans 15 amino acids. Deletions cut 0 bases from V and 7 bases from J, with 10 bases between. The CDR3, as DNA: TGTGCCAGCAGTTACTCGTTCTCGGGGAATTCACCCCTCCACTTT. Protein product: CASSYSFSGNSPLHF.

This clonotype was detected many times. The chain employs TRBV18 and TRBJ1-2; 8 positions agree with TRBD1. The CDR3 has 16 residues. Trimming cost V 3 bases and J 2 bases; bases outside gene matches: 8. Germline CDR1 is KGHSH and CDR2 is LQKENI. The CDR3 spells CASSPDTGGLNYGYTF. The CDR3 DNA follows: TGTGCCAGCTCACCTGATACAGGGGGACTAAACTATGGCTACACCTTC.

V gene TRBV2 combines with J gene TRBJ2-1; 15 nucleotides match TRBD2. The CDR3 consists of 16 residues. Germline V gives CDR1 SNHLY, CDR2 FYNNEI. With 6 bases clipped from V and 7 bases from J, the junction kept 7 bases outside the gene matches. DNA for the CDR3: TGTGCCAGCAGGGCAGCCGGGACTAGCGGGGGGAATGAGCAGTTCTTC. Translation gives CASRAAGTSGGNEQFF.

The sample holds many counts of this clonotype. The gene calls are TRBV28 and TRBJ1-1, with D unresolved. The CDR3 is made up of 10 amino acids. The V end was cut by 3 bases, the J end by 8 bases, with 4 bases between. CDR1 is MDHEN and CDR2 is SYDVKM in the germline V gene. The CDR3 DNA is TGTGCCAGCAGTTTCAAAGAAGCTTTCTTT. It yields the protein CASSFKEAFF.

This clonotype was seen many times. This chain links TRBV10-3 with TRBJ1-2, with TRBD1 matching 7 bases. CDR3 size: 15 residues. The trim removed 2 bases at V and 3 bases at J, leaving 6 bases unmatched. Germline CDR1 ENHRY, CDR2 SYGVKD. The CDR3 spells CAISEPNRGYYGYTF. CDR3 bases: TGTGCCATCAGTGAGCCTAACAGGGGTTACTATGGCTACACCTTC.

This clonotype was picked up many times. The rearrangement joins TRBV14 to TRBJ2-2; D gene unclear. The V gene's germline CDR1 is SGHDN and CDR2 FVKESK. The V end was cut by 1 base, the J end by 7 bases, with 4 bases between. The CDR3 sequence is 12 residues long. In nucleotides, the CDR3 is TGTGCCAGCAGCCAAGTTGTCGGGGAGCTGTTTTTT. Residues: CASSQVVGELFF.

Many counts were recorded for this clonotype. This rearrangement joins TRBV6-1 to TRBJ1-2; D is unclear. The CDR3 is made up of 14 amino acids. CDR1 is MNHNS and CDR2 is SASEGT in the germline V gene. V lost 1 base and J 8 bases, leaving 14 bases between the germline ends. The CDR3 bases are TGTGCCAGCAGTGAAGGGTCCGCCCTTGGGGGCTACACCTTC. Its translation is CASSEGSALGGYTF.